This T cell receptor (beta chain) was captured by sequencing in a study of T-cell reconstitution after alpha-beta-depleted transplantation in children (dated by TCRdb to between 2015 and 2016). In terms of the full investigation: The study quantitatively tracked T-cell immune reconstitution after TCRalphabeta/CD19-depleted allogeneic hematopoietic cell transplantation in children using TCR repertoire profiling. What the study reported, not specific to this receptor: Apparently early alphabetaT-cell count recovery about two months after transplant reportedly relied on only several hundred rapidly expanded clones derived from non-depleted graft cells. In some patients, high TCRbeta diversity at day 60 was attributed to recipient T cells and intrathymic progenitors that had survived conditioning. Over subsequent months, a decline in hyperexpanded clone frequencies was noted, and after one year, T-cell counts and TCRbeta diversity were mostly ascribed to newly produced T cells.

V sheds 4 bases and J sheds 5 bases, leaving 18 bases between their ends. The CDR1 and CDR2 encoded by the germline V gene are SGHDN and FVKESK. Taken from cysteine to phenylalanine, the CDR3 has 15 residues. Of all the DNA, just the CDR3 is kept, 45 bases in frame from base 1. The sample holds a few counts of this clonotype. The clone's antigen remains unknown. No much larger clonotype is one base removed from it; base qualities were not supplied. The sample's treatment or condition label, decoded: allogeneic hematopoietic cell transplantation with graft depleted of TCRalphabeta T cells and CD19 B cells. The children who served as transplant recipients had been given grafts of TCRalphabeta/CD19-depleted allogeneic hematopoietic cells. Library prep was done by PCR. The run used an Illumina HiSeq 2500. TCR library preparation used molecular barcoding, with unique molecular identifiers applied to normalize quantification of the TCRbeta repertoire. TCRdb applied fastp at Q25 and MiXCR to the public reads, then kept only in-frame beta chains. Records with the same CDR3 protein are collapsed into one entry carrying the most frequent genes and DNA. The sample data list 250,000 to 400,000 distinct CDR3 sequences, and roughly 21% of these were observed just once. The ten largest clones take up 9.5% to 12% of the sample.

The clonotype comes from a male patient under 18 who had a stem cell transplant for acute lymphoblastic leukemia, so the T cells may come from the graft donor. This chain joins TRBV14 to TRBJ2-7; D gene: possibly TRBD1, on 5 matching bases. The starting material was PBMCs, mostly from graft donor cells, obtained 180 days after TCRalphabeta/CD19-depleted stem cell transplant. The DNA is TGTGCCAGCAGCCCCCCAACTGGACATTTCCACGAGCAGTACTTC. The encoded protein is CASSPPTGHFHEQYF.